The 8 T cell receptor beta chains given below trace back to one sample, sequenced in a study of T cell responses to AZD1222 COVID-19 vaccine. The data were produced by immunoSEQ multiplex PCR, yet TCRdb's version contains in-frame clones alone and is incomplete. Here the sample spans some 170,000 clones, over 80% being singletons. Sequences were derived from peripheral blood, sampled 28 days after the second dose of the MenACWY control vaccine. The receptors here all came from an adult who received the MenACWY meningococcal vaccine as a control.

The rearrangement uses TRBV7-9 and TRBJ1-1, with D uncertain. Trimming took 5 bases from V and 8 from J, leaving 12 bases between them. The CDR3 totals 12 residues. The germline CDR1 and CDR2 sequences are SEHNR and FQNEAQ (reference sequence). Here the CDR3 reads CASSPSGLEAFF. CDR3 nucleotides: TGTGCCAGCAGCCCAAGCGGGCTAGAAGCTTTCTTT.

The V and J genes are TRBV7-9 and TRBJ1-5; no definite D call. The CDR3 consists of 12 residues. V lost 3 bases, J lost 6 bases, and 6 bases lay in between. Germline CDR1 SEHNR, CDR2 FQNEAQ (reference sequence). Written as DNA, the CDR3 is TGTGCCAGCAGCTTCCTGGGTCAGCCCCAGCATTTT. Protein product: CASSFLGQPQHF.

The gene calls are TRBV27 and TRBJ2-1, with D perhaps assigned TRBD1 or TRBD2 (5 bases each). Germline CDR1 MNHEY, CDR2 SMNVEV (reference sequence). The CDR3 length is 14 residues. V gave up 5 bases and J gave up 7 bases, with 15 bases separating them. The CDR3 spells CASSPGASGNEQFF. CDR3 nucleotides: TGTGCCAGCAGTCCCGGGGCCTCAGGGAATGAGCAGTTCTTC.

V gene TRBV6-5 combines with J gene TRBJ2-3; a weak D match, TRBD1 (6 bases). The CDR3 covers 14 residues. The V end lost 8 bases, the J end lost 1 base, and 13 bases lay between the germline ends. Germline values: CDR1 MNHEY, CDR2 SVGAGI. CDR3 nucleotides: TGTGCCAGCCTCAGGGGAAGAGGCACAGATACGCAGTATTTT. Its translation: CASLRGRGTDTQYF.

The chain links TRBV2 to TRBJ2-2; 12 bases map to TRBD2. V shed 6 bases, J shed 5 bases, and the junction held 4 bases outside the gene matches. This CDR3 comprises 15 residues. The germline CDR1 and CDR2 sequences are SNHLY and FYNNEI. The CDR3 region has the DNA TGTGCCAGCAGGGGGACTAGCGGGCATACCGGGGAGCTGTTTTTT. It yields the protein CASRGTSGHTGELFF.

This clone was detected only once. The chain joins TRBV7-2 to TRBJ2-1; D is ambiguous. V was clipped by 6 bases and J by 7 bases, with 16 bases between them. The CDR3 runs to 14 residues. Germline CDR1 is SGHTA and CDR2 is FQGNSA. CDR3 in DNA: TGTGCCAGCAGTAAAGACTGGCTTAGGAATGAGCAGTTCTTC. Its protein is CASSKDWLRNEQFF.

The chain has TRBV4-3 and TRBJ2-7; tentative D call: TRBD1 (6 bases). Germline CDR1 is LGHNA and CDR2 is YSLEER. Deletions cut 1 base from V and 9 bases from J, with 13 bases between. This CDR3 has 13 amino acids. CDR3 loop: CASSQVLEGGQYF. The CDR3 bases are TGCGCCAGCAGCCAAGTTCTGGAAGGGGGGCAGTACTTC.

V gene TRBV4-3 combines with J gene TRBJ1-2; D ambiguous. The CDR3 contains 14 residues. Germline CDR1 LGHNA, CDR2 YSLEER. V lost 0 bases and J 3 bases, leaving 8 bases between the germline ends. The CDR3 loop reads CASSQERLDYGYTF. The CDR3 DNA follows: TGCGCCAGCAGCCAAGAAAGGCTGGACTATGGCTACACCTTC.